This T cell receptor beta chain comes out of a study of shared clonotypes between healthy human individuals. Overall study context: Contributing individuals were two females and three males aged 18 to 49. The study, taken as a whole, reports: Depth of sequencing was expected to influence donor clonotype sharing. Shared clonotypes: approximately 5.3% naive CD4, around 3.4% naive CD8, 2.3% memory CD4, over 0.3% memory CD8. The sole specimen, blood, was sampled, and tissue repertoires likely differ.

Terminally differentiated effector memory CD45RA+ cells were excluded from the naive CD8 cells, which were CD45RO-negative and positively selected for CCR7. Concerning this clone: Its specificity is not known.

Profiling relied on immunoSEQ multiplex PCR, and the TCRdb table lists in-frame clones only, not all of them. The data hold millions of clones, with about 95% observed a single time. The source is a man between 18 and 29 years old in good health. The sample taken for sequencing was naive CD8+ T cells sorted from blood.

The CDR3 spells CASSAVGLSYEQYF. The CDR3 nucleotides read TGTGCCAGCAGCGCAGTAGGCCTCTCCTACGAGCAGTACTTC. This chain links TRBV7-9 with TRBJ2-7; D is ambiguous. The CDR3 spans 14 residues. Germline V gives CDR1 SEHNR, CDR2 FQNEAQ (reference sequence). Trimming left V 5 bases short and J 0 bases short, with 11 bases between.